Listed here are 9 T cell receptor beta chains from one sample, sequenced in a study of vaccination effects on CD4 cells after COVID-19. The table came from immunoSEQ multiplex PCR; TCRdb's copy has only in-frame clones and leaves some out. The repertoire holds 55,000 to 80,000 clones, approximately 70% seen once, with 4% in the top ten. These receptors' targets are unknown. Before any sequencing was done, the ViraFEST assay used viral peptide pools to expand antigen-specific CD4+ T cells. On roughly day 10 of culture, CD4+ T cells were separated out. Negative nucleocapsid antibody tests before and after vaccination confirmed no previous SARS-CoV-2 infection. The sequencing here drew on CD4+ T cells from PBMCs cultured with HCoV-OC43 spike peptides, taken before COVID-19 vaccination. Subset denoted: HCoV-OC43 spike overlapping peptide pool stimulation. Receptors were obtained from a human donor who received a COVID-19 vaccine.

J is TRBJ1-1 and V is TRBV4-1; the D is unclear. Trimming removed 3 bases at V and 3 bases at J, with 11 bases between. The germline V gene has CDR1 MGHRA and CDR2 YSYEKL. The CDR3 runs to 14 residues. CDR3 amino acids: CASSHFDTHTEAFF. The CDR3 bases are TGCGCCAGCAGCCACTTCGACACTCACACTGAAGCTTTCTTT.

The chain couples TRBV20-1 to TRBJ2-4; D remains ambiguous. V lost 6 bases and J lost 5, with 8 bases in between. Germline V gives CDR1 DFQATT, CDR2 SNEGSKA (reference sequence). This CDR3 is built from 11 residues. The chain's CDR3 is CSALGENIQYF. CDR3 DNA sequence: TGCAGTGCCCTTGGGGAAAACATTCAGTACTTC.

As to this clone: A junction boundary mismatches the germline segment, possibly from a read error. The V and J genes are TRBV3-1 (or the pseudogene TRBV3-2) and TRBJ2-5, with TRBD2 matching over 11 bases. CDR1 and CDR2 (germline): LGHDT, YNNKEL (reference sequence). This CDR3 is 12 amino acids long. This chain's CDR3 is CASRDPGLAVHF. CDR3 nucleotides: TGTGCCAGCAGAGACCCGGGACTAGCGGTCCACTTC.

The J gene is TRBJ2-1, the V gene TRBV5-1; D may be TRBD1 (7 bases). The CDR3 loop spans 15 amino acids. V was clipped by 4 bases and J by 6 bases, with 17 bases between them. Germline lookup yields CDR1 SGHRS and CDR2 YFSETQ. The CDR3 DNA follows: TGCGCCAGCAGCCTGCCGCAGGGGGGAGGCAATGAGCAGTTCTTC. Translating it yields CASSLPQGGGNEQFF.

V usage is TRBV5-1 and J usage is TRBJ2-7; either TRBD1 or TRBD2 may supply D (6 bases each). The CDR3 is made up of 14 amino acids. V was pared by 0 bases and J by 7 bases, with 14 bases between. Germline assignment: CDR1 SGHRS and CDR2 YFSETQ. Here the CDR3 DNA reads TGCGCCAGCAGCTTGGCCCCGGGGGCGCGGGAGCAGTACGTC. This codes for CASSLAPGAREQYV.

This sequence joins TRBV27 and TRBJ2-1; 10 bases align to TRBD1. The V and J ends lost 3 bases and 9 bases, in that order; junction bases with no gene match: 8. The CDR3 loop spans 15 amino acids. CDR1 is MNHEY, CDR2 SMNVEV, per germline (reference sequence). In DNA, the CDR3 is TGTGCCAGCAGTTTCTCCGGGACAGGGGCTTTTGAGCAGTTCTTC. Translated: CASSFSGTGAFEQFF.

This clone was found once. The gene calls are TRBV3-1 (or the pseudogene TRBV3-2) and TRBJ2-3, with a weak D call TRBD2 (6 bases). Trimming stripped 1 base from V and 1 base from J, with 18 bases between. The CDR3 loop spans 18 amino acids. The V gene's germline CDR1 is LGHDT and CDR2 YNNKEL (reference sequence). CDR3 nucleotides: TGTGCCAGCAGCCAAGCCAGGAGGGGCAGGGCCGGCACAGATACGCAGTATTTT. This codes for CASSQARRGRAGTDTQYF.

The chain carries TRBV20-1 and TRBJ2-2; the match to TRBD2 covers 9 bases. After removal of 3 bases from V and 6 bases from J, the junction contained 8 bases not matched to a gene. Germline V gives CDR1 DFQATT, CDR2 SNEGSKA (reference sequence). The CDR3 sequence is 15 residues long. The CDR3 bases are TGCAGTGCTAGTCGGCCTAGCGGGGCCGCCGGGGAGCTGTTTTTT. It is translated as CSASRPSGAAGELFF.

CDR3 nucleotide sequence: TGTGCCAGCAGCCGTTCGGGGGTACGGGGAGATACGCAGTATTTT. This translates into CASSRSGVRGDTQYF. The V call is TRBV7-2, the J call TRBJ2-3; D is possibly TRBD2 (6 bases). This CDR3 region has 15 residues. Trimming cost V 5 bases and J 5 bases, with 17 bases left between them. CDR1 is SGHTA and CDR2 is FQGNSA in the germline V gene. Full variable domain (remainder filled in from reference TRBV7-2 and TRBJ2-3): GAGVSQSPSNKVTEKGKDVELRCDPISGHTALYWYRQSLGQGLEFLIYFQGNSAPDKSGLPSDRFSAERTGGSVSTLTIQRTQQEDSAVYLCASSRSGVRGDTQYFGPGTRLTVL.